This TCR beta chain is drawn from a study of cytomegalovirus exposure and HLA in healthy donors. Comments on this clone: Its antigen is as yet unknown.

The junction had 4 bases not matched to a gene; V was cut back by 4 bases and J by 9 bases. From germline, CDR1 is SNHLY and CDR2 FYNNEI. CDR3 length: 15 residues. Study-level points and caveats: The classifier reportedly diagnosed cytomegalovirus status with high sensitivity and specificity. In vitro data verified three CMV-associated chains as specific for CMV antigens. The majority of TCR sequences were rare, yet some public TCRs appeared in many donors.

The donors were members of the validation cohort, which comprised 120 subjects and was separate from the first cohort of 730 or so subjects. Profiled with immunoSEQ multiplex PCR; TCRdb holds only in-frame clones, not every one. Of 130,000 to 150,000 clones in the sample, 85% to 90% were seen once. The source material was PBMCs. This clonotype was sampled from a woman in her twenties or thirties in good health and CMV-seropositive. V and J are TRBV2 and TRBJ1-6; 12 bases are shared with TRBD1. The CDR3 spells CASSGRDRGRSPLHF. DNA for the CDR3: TGTGCCAGCAGTGGCCGGGACAGGGGGCGTTCACCCCTCCACTTT. The variable domain in full, with the rest retrieved from reference TRBV2 and TRBJ1-6, is EPEVTQTPSHQVTQMGQEVILRCVPISNHLYFYWYRQILGQKVEFLVSFYNNEISEKSEIFDDQFSVERPDGSNFTLKIRSTKLEDSAMYFCASSGRDRGRSPLHFGNGTRLTVT.